The source of this T cell receptor (beta chain) is a study of STAT5B mutations in CD4+ large granular lymphocyte leukemia. This clone has a handful of counts. Profiled with immunoSEQ multiplex PCR; TCRdb holds only in-frame clones, not every one. The data show about 40,000 clones, approximately 88% seen once. V gave up 5 bases and J gave up 8 bases; unmatched junction bases: 11. Germline values: CDR1 MGHRA, CDR2 YSYEKL. The CDR3 consists of 16 residues. Healthy controls were blood donor buffy coats. This chain uses TRBV4-1 with TRBJ1-6, with 8 bases aligning to TRBD1. This receptor was taken from a human donor in good health. Sequences were obtained from CD4+ T cells from blood buffy coats. The chain's CDR3 is CASSTVPGQEYSPLHF. CDR3 coding DNA: TGCGCCAGCAGCACCGTCCCGGGACAGGAGTATTCACCCCTCCACTTT.